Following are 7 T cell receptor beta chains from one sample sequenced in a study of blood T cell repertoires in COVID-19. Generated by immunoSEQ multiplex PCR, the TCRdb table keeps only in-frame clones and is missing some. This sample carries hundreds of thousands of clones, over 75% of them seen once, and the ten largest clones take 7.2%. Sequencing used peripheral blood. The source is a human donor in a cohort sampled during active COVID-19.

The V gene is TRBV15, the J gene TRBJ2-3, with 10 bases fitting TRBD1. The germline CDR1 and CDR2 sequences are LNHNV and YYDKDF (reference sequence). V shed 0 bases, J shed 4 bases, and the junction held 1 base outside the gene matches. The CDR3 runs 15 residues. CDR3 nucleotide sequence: TGTGCCACCAGCAGAGATGGGACAGGGGCAGATACGCAGTATTTT. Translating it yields CATSRDGTGADTQYF. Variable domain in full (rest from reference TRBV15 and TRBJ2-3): DAMVIQNPRYQVTQFGKPVTLSCSQTLNHNVMYWYQQKSSQAPKLLFHYYDKDFNNEADTPDNFQSRRPNTSFCFLDIRSPGLGDTAMYLCATSRDGTGADTQYFGPGTRLTVL.

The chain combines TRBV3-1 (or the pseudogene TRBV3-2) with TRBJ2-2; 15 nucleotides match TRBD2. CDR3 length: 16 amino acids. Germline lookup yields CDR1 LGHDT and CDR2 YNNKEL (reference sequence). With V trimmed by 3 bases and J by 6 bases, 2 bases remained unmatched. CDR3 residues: CASSQRTSGGAGELFF. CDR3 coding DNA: TGTGCCAGCAGCCAGAGGACTAGCGGGGGGGCCGGGGAGCTGTTTTTT.

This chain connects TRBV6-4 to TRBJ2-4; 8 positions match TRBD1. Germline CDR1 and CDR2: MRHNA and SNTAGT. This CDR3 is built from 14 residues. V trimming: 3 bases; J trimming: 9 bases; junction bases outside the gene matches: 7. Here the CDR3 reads CASSETQGAGIQYF. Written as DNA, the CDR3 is TGTGCCAGCAGTGAAACCCAGGGGGCTGGCATTCAGTACTTC.

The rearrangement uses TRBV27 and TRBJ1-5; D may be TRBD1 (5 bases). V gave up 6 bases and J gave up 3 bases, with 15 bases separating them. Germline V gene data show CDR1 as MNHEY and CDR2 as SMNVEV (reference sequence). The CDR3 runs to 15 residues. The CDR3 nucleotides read TGTGCCAGCAGCCCCCGTGGGGCCCCCAATCAGCCCCAGCATTTT. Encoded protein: CASSPRGAPNQPQHF.

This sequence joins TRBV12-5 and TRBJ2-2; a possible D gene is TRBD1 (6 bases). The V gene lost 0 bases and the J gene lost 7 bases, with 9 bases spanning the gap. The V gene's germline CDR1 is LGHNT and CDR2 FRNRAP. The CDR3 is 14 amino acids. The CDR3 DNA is TGTGCTAGTGGTTTGGTACAGGGTGGCGGGGAGCTGTTTTTT. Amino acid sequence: CASGLVQGGGELFF.

The CDR3, as DNA: TGTGCCAGCAGTCGTCAAGAGACCCAGTACTTC. This gives the protein CASSRQETQYF. This rearrangement joins TRBV12-3 or TRBV12-4 to TRBJ2-5; D is undetermined. This CDR3 spans 11 amino acids. The V end lost 5 bases, the J end lost 2 bases, and 3 bases lay between the germline ends.

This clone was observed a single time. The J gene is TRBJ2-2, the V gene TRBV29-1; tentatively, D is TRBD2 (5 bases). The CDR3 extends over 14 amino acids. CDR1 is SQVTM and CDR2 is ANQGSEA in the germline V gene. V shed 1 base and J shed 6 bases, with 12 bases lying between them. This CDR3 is CSVEGGRGSGELFF. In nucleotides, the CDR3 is TGCAGCGTTGAAGGTGGTCGGGGATCCGGGGAGCTGTTTTTT.